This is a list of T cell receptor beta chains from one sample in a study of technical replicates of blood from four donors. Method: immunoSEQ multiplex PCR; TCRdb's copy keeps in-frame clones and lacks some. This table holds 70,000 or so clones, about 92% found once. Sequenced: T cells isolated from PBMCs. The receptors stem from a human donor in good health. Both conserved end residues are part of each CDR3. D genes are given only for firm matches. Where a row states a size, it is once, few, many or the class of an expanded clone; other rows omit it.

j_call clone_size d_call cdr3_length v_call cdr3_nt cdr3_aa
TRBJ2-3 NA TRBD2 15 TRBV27 TGTGCCAGCAGTTTATCGTGGGTAGCGGGAGTAGTACTCCATTTT CASSLSWVAGVVLHF
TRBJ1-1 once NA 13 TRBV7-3 TGTGCCAGCAGCTTAGGGCTGGACACTGAAGCTTTCTTT CASSLGLDTEAFF
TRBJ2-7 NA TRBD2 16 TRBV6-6 TGTGCCAGCAGTTACACGGGGGGCGGGAGGACCCAAGAGCAGTACTTC CASSYTGGGRTQEQYF
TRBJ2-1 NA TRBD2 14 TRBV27 TGTGCCAGCAGTTTCCCTAGCGGGAACAATGAGCAGTTCTTC CASSFPSGNNEQFF
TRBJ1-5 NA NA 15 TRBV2 TGTGCCAGCAGGGCCCGGGACAATAGCAATCAGCCCCAGCATTTT CASRARDNSNQPQHF
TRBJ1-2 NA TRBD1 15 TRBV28 TGTGCCAGCAGTTTGGACGGGAGGGGGCACTATGGCTACACCTTC CASSLDGRGHYGYTF
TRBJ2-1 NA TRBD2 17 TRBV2 TGTGCCAGCAGTGAGGCGGGACTAGCGGGAGGGCCGGGTGAGCAGTTCTTC CASSEAGLAGGPGEQFF
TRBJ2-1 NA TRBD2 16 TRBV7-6 TGTGCCAGCAGCTCTCCTAGCGGGCCCTCTTACAATGAGCAGTTCTTC CASSSPSGPSYNEQFF
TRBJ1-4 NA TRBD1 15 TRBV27 TGTGCCAGCAGCCTACGGCGCGGGACAGGTGAAAAACTGTTTTTT CASSLRRGTGEKLFF
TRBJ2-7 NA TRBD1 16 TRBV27 TGTGCCAGCAGTACAGTGGCCGGGGACAGGGTGTCCGAGCAGTACTTC CASSTVAGDRVSEQYF
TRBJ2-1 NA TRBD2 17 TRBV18 TGTGCCAGCTCACCACGGACTAGCGGGAGTTCCTACAATGAGCAGTTCTTC CASSPRTSGSSYNEQFF
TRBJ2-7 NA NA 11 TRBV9 TGTGCCAGCAGCGACCCGGGGGAGCAGTACTTC CASSDPGEQYF
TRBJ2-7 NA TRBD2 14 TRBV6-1 TGTGCCAGCAGTCGGACTAGCGGCTCCTACGAGCAGTACTTC CASSRTSGSYEQYF
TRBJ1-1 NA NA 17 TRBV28 TGTGCCAGCAGTTTACCTAGCGGGAGGCGACTGAACACTGAAGCTTTCTTT CASSLPSGRRLNTEAFF
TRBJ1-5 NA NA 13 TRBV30 TGTGCCTGGAGTGTACAGGGCAATCAGCCCCAGCATTTT CAWSVQGNQPQHF
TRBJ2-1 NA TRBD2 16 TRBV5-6 TGTGCCAGCAGCGGGGGACTAGCGGGAGGGCCCAATGAGCAGTTCTTC CASSGGLAGGPNEQFF
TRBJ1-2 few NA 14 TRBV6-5 TGTGCCAGCAGCCCATCCGGGACTGGAGCGGGCTACACCTTC CASSPSGTGAGYTF
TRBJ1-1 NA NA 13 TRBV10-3 TGTGCCACCGCGGAGGCAAGGAACACTGAAGCTTTCTTT CATAEARNTEAFF
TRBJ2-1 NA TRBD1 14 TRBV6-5 TGTGCCAGCAGTACCCAGGGGGCGAACAATGAGCAGTTCTTC CASSTQGANNEQFF
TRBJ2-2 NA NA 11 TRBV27 TGTGCCAGCGGAGATGCCGGGGAGCTGTTTTTT CASGDAGELFF
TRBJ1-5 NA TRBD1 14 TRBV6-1 TGTGCCAGCAGTGAGGGGACAGGGTGGCAGCCCCAGCATTTT CASSEGTGWQPQHF
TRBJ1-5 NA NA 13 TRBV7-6 TGTGCCAGCAGCAACAGGGAGCATCAGCCCCAGCATTTT CASSNREHQPQHF
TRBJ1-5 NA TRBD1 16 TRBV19 TGTGCCAGTAGTGATACCGGGACAGGGGTCCTTCAGCCCCAGCATTTT CASSDTGTGVLQPQHF
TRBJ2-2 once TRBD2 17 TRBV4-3 TGCGCCAGCAGCCAAGCCGGAAGCGGGAGGTGGGCCGGGGAGCTGTTTTTT CASSQAGSGRWAGELFF
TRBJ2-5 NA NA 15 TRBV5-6 TGTGCCAGCAGCTCTGAAGGGGACTTCCTTGAGACCCAGTACTTC CASSSEGDFLETQYF
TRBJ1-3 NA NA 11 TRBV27 TGTGCCAGCAGAGGCGGGAACACCATATATTTT CASRGGNTIYF
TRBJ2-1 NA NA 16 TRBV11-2 TGTGCCAGCACGACAGTTGGGTTTAGCTCCTACAATGAGCAGTTCTTC CASTTVGFSSYNEQFF
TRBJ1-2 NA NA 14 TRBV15 TGTGCCACCAGCAGAGATAGGGGGGGAGGTGGCTACACCTTC CATSRDRGGGGYTF
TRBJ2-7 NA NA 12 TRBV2 TGTGCCAGCAGTACGACGGGCTACGAGCAGTACTTC CASSTTGYEQYF
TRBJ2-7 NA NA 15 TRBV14 TGTGCCAGCAGCTACTATATGGCAGCCCCCTACGAGCAGTACTTC CASSYYMAAPYEQYF
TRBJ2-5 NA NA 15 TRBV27 TGTGCCAGCAGTCCCCAGGGACTCATTCAAGAGACCCAGTACTTC CASSPQGLIQETQYF
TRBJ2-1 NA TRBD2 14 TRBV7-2 TGTGCCAGCAGCCCCAAGACTAGCGGCAATGAGCAGTTCTTC CASSPKTSGNEQFF
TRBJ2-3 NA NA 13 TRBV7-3 TGTGCCAGCAGACAGGATTTTACAGATACGCAGTATTTT CASRQDFTDTQYF
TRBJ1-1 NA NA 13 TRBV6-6 TGTGCCAGCAGTCATAGACAGGTCGCCTTGGCTTTCTTT CASSHRQVALAFF
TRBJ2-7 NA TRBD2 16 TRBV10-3 TGTGCCATCAGACAGCCGAGCGGGAGGAGCTCCTACGAGCAGTACTTC CAIRQPSGRSSYEQYF
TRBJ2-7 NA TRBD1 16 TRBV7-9 TGTGCCAGCAGCTCCACGGGACAGGGGGAACCCTACGAGCAGTACTTC CASSSTGQGEPYEQYF
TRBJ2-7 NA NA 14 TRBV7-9 TGTGCCAGCAGCTTAATCGGGAGCTCCTACGAGCAGTACTTC CASSLIGSSYEQYF
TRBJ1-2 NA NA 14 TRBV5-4 TGTGCCAGCAGCTTGGTGCCGGGAGAAGGTGGCTACACCTTC CASSLVPGEGGYTF
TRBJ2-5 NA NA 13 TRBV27 TGTGCCAGCAGTTTATCTCGGTCGGAGACCCAGTACTTC CASSLSRSETQYF
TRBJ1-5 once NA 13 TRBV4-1 TGCGCCAGCAGCCAAACAGGGAATCAGCCCCAGCATTTT CASSQTGNQPQHF
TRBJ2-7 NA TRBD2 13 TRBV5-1 TGCGCCAGCAGACTAGCGGGAACCCACGAGCAGTACTTC CASRLAGTHEQYF
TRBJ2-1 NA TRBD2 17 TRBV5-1 TGCGCCAGCAGCACCTACCTCGAGCGGGAGATCTACAATGAGCAGTTCTTC CASSTYLEREIYNEQFF
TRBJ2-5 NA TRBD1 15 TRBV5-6 TGTGCCAGCAGCCCCCCGGGACAGGGGGGGGAGACCCAGTACTTC CASSPPGQGGETQYF
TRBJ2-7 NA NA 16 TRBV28 TGTGCCAGCACCCCAGACGGCAGGCGCCGCTCCTACGAGCAGTACTTC CASTPDGRRRSYEQYF
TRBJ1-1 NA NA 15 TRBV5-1 TGCGCCAGCAGCGAGACAGGTGGTAGGGACACTGAAGCTTTCTTT CASSETGGRDTEAFF
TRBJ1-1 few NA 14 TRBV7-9 TGTGCCAGCAGCTCCAGGGGATATAACACTGAAGCTTTCTTT CASSSRGYNTEAFF
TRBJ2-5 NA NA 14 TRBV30 TGTGCCTGGAGTGTTTGGTCCAGGAAAGAGACCCAGTACTTC CAWSVWSRKETQYF
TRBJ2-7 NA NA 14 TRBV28 TGTGCCAGCAGCCACAGGGAGTTCTCCTACGAGCAGTACTTC CASSHREFSYEQYF
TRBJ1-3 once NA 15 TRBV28 TGTGCCAGCAGTTTACCGTTACTCTCTGGAAACACCATATATTTT CASSLPLLSGNTIYF
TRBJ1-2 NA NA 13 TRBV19 TGTGCCAGTAGCAGGGGCGCAGACTATGGCTACACCTTC CASSRGADYGYTF
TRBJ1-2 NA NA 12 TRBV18 TGTGCCAGCTCACCGGAACTAGGGGGCTACACCTTC CASSPELGGYTF
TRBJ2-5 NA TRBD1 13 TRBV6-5 TGTGCCAGCAGTAGACAGGGGTCCGAGACCCAGTACTTC CASSRQGSETQYF
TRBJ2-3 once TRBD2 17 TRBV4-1 TGCGCCAGCAGCCAAGAACTAGCGGGAAGTACCACAGATACGCAGTATTTT CASSQELAGSTTDTQYF
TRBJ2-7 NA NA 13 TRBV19 TGTGCCAGTACCTTTGGGCCAGGGCGAGAGCAGTACTTC CASTFGPGREQYF
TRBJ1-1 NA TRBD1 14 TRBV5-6 TGTGCCAGCAGCTTAGAAACCGGGACAGGGCTGGCTTTCTTT CASSLETGTGLAFF